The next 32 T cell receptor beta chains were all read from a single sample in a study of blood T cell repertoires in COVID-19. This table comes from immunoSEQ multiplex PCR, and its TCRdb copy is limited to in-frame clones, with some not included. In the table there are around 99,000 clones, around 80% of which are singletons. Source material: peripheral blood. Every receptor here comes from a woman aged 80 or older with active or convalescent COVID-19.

The CDR3 reads CASSQAGLPYNEQFF. The CDR3 region has the DNA TGCGCCAGCAGCCAAGCGGGACTACCATACAATGAGCAGTTCTTC. The rearrangement links TRBV4-1 to TRBJ2-1, with 7 bases lining up with TRBD2. Unmatched junction bases numbered 4, after V lost 1 base and J lost 4 bases. The germline gives CDR1 MGHRA, CDR2 YSYEKL. CDR3 length: 15 amino acids.

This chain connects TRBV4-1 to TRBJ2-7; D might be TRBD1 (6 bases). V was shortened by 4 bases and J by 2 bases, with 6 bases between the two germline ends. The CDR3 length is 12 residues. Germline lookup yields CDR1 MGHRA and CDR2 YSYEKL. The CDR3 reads CASSRTAYEQYF. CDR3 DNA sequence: TGCGCCAGCAGCCGGACAGCCTACGAGCAGTACTTC.

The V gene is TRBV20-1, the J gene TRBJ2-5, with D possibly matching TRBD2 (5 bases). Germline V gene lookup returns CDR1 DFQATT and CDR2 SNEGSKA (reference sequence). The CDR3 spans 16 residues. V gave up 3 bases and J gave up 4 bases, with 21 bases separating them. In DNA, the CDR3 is TGCAGTGCTAGTCAGGTTACTCTAGCTTCGCGAGAGACCCAGTACTTC. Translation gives CSASQVTLASRETQYF.

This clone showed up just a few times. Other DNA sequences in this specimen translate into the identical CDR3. The CDR3 DNA sequence: TGTGCCAGCAGTCCCGGGACAGGGGGCTACGAGCAGTACTTC. Amino acid sequence: CASSPGTGGYEQYF. The rearrangement uses TRBV27 and TRBJ2-7, with 11 bases fitting TRBD1. Germline V lookup: CDR1 MNHEY, CDR2 SMNVEV (reference sequence). This CDR3 has 14 residues. The J segment lost 3 bases and the V segment lost 5 bases, leaving 3 bases of the junction unmatched.

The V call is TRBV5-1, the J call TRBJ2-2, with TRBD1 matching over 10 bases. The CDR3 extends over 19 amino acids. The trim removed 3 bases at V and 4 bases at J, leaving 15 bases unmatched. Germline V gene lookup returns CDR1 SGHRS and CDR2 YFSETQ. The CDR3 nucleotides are TGCGCCAGCAGCTCTACTTTCTCGTCCGGACAGGGGGGCACCGGGGAGCTGTTTTTT. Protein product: CASSSTFSSGQGGTGELFF.

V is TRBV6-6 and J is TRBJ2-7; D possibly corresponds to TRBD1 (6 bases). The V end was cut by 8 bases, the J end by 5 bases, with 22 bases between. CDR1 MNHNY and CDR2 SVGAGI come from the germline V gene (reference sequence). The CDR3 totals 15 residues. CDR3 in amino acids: CASAPEGTPFHEQYF. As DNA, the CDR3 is TGTGCCAGCGCACCTGAGGGGACACCGTTCCACGAGCAGTACTTC.

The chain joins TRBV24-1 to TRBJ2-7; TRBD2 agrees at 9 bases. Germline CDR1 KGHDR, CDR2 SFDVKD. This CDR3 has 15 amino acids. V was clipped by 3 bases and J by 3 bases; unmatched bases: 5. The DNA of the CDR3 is TGTGCCACCAGTGATCGGCGGGAGGGCAACTACGAGCAGTACTTC. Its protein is CATSDRREGNYEQYF.

CDR3 nucleotides: TGTGCCAGCAGCAGACAGGGTTACTACGAGCAGTACTTC. It encodes CASSRQGYYEQYF. The chain has TRBV7-9 and TRBJ2-7, with TRBD1 identical over 7 bases. Trimming cost V 5 bases and J 3 bases; bases outside gene matches: 4. The CDR3 consists of 13 residues. Germline lookup yields CDR1 SEHNR and CDR2 FQNEAQ (reference sequence). The full variable domain, completed using reference TRBV7-9 and TRBJ2-7, is DTGVSQNPRHKITKRGQNVTFRCDPISEHNRLYWYRQTLGQGPEFLTYFQNEAQLEKSRLLSDRFSAERPKGSFSTLEIQRTEQGDSAMYLCASSRQGYYEQYFGPGTRLTVT.

The CDR3 protein is CASSPNQGANEQFF. CDR3 nucleotides: TGTGCCAGCTCACCAAACCAGGGTGCCAATGAGCAGTTCTTC. The V call is TRBV18, the J call TRBJ2-1; D might be TRBD1 (5 bases). CDR1 and CDR2 from the germline V gene are KGHSH and LQKENI. V lost 2 bases and J 6 bases, leaving 11 bases between the germline ends. The CDR3 has 14 amino acids.

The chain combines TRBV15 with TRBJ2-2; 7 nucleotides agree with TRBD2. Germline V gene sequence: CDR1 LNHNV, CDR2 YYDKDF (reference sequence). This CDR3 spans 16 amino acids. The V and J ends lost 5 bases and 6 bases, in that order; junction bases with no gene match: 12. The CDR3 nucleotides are TGTGCCACCAGCCCTCGAAACCGGACTAGAGCCGGGGAGCTGTTTTTT. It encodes CATSPRNRTRAGELFF. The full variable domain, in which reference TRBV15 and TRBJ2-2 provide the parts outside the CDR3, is DAMVIQNPRYQVTQFGKPVTLSCSQTLNHNVMYWYQQKSSQAPKLLFHYYDKDFNNEADTPDNFQSRRPNTSFCFLDIRSPGLGDTAMYLCATSPRNRTRAGELFFGEGSRLTVL.

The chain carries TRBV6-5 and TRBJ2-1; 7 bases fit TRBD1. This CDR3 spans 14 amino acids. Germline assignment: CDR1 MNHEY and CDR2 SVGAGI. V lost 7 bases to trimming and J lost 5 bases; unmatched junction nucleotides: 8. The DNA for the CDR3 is TGTGCCAGCACGAGACAGGGCAGGGACAATGAGCAGTTCTTC. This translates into CASTRQGRDNEQFF.

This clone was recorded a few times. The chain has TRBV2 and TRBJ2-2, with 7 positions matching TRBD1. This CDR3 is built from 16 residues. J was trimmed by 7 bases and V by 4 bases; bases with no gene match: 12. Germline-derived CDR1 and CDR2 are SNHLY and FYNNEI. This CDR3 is CASSGQGLKSGGELFF. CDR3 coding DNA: TGTGCCAGCAGTGGACAGGGCCTTAAGAGCGGCGGGGAGCTGTTTTTT.

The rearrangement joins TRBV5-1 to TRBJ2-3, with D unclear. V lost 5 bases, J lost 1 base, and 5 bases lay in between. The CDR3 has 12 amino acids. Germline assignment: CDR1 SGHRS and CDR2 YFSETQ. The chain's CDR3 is CASRRGTDTQYF. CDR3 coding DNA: TGCGCCAGCAGACGGGGCACAGATACGCAGTATTTT.

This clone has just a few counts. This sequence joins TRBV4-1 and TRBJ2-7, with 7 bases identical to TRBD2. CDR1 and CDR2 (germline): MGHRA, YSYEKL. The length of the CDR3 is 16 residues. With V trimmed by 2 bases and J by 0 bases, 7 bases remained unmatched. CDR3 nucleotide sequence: TGCGCCAGCAGCCAATCACTAGCGCGAGGCTCCTACGAGCAGTACTTC. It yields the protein CASSQSLARGSYEQYF.

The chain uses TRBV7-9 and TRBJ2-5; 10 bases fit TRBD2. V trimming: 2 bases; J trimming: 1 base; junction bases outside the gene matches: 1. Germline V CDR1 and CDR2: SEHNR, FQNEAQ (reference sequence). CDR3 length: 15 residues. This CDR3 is CASSLLAGVQETQYF. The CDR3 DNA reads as TGTGCCAGCAGCTTACTAGCGGGAGTCCAAGAGACCCAGTACTTC.

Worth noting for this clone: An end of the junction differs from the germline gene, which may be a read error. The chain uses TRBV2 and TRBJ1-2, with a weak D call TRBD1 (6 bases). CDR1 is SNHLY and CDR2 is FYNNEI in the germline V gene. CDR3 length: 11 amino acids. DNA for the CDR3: TGTGCCAGCAGTCCTACACGACAGGATTCTTTC. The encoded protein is CASSPTRQDSF.

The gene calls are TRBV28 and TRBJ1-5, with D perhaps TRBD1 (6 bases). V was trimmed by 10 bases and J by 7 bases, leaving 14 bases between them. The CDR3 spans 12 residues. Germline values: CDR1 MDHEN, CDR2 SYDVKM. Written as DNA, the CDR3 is TGTGCCACTAACAGGGAGGGACAGCCCCAGCATTTT. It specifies CATNREGQPQHF.

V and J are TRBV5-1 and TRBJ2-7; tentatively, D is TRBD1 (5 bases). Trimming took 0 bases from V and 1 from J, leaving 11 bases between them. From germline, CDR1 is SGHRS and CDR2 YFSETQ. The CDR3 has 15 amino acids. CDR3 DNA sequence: TGCGCCAGCAGCTTGGGGGCAAAGGGGTCCTACGAGCAGTACTTC. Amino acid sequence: CASSLGAKGSYEQYF.

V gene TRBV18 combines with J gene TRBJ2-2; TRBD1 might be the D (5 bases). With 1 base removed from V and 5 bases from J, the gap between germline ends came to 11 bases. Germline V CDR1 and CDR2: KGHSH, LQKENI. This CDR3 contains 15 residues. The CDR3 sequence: CASSPLQGGTGELFF. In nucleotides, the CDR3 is TGTGCCAGCTCACCACTGCAGGGTGGAACCGGGGAGCTGTTTTTT. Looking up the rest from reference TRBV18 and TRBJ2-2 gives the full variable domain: NAGVMQNPRHLVRRRGQEARLRCSPMKGHSHVYWYRQLPEEGLKFMVYLQKENIIDESGMPKERFSAEFPKEGPSILRIQQVVRGDSAAYFCASSPLQGGTGELFFGEGSRLTVL.

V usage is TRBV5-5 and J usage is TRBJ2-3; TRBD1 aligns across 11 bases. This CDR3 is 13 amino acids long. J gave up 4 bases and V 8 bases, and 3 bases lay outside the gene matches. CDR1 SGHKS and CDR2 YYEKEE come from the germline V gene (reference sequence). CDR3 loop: CASRTGGPDTQYF. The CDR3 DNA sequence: TGTGCCAGTAGGACAGGGGGCCCAGATACGCAGTATTTT.

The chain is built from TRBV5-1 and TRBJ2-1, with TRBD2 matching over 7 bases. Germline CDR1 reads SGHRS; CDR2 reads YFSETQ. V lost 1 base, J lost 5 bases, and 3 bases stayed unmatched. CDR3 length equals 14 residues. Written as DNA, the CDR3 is TGCGCCAGCAGCTTGAGGGACTACCACAATGAGCAGTTCTTC. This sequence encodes CASSLRDYHNEQFF. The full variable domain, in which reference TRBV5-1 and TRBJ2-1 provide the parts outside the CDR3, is KAGVTQTPRYLIKTRGQQVTLSCSPISGHRSVSWYQQTPGQGLQFLFEYFSETQRNKGNFPGRFSGRQFSNSRSEMNVSTLELGDSALYLCASSLRDYHNEQFFGPGTRLTVL.

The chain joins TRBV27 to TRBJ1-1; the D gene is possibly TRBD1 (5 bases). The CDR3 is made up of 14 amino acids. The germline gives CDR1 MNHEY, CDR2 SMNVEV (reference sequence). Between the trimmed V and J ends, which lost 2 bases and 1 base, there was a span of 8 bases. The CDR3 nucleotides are TGTGCCAGCAGTTTAAGAGACAGGAACACTGAAGCTTTCTTT. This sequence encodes CASSLRDRNTEAFF.

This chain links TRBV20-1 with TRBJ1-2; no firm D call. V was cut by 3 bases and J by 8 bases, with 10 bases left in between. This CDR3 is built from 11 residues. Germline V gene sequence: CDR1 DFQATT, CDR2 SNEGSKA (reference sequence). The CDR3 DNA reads TGCAGTGCTAGGGCGGCGGGGGGCTACACCTTC. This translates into CSARAAGGYTF.

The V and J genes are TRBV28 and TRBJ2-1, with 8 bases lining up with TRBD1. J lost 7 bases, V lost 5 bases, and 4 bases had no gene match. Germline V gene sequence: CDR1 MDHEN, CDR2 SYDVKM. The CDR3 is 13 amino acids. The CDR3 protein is CASSPDRGNEQFF. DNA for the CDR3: TGTGCCAGCAGTCCAGACAGGGGAAATGAGCAGTTCTTC.

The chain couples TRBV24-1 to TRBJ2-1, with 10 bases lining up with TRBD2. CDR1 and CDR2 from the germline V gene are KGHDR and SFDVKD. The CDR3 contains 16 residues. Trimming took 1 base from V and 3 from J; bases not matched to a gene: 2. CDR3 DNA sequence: TGTGCCACCAGTGATTTCGGGACTAGCGACTACAATGAGCAGTTCTTC. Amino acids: CATSDFGTSDYNEQFF.

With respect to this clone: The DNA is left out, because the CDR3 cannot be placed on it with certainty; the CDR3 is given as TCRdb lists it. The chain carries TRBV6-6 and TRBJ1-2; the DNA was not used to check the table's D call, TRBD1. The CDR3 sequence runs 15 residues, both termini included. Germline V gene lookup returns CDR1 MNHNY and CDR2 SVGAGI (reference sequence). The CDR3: CASSSSTGGAGGYTF.

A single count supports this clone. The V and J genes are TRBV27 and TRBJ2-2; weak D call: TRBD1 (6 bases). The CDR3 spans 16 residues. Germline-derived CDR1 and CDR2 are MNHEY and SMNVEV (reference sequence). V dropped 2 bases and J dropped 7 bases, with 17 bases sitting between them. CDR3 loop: CASSLNPATGRGELFF. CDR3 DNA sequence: TGTGCCAGCAGTTTAAACCCCGCGACAGGCCGCGGGGAGCTGTTTTTT.

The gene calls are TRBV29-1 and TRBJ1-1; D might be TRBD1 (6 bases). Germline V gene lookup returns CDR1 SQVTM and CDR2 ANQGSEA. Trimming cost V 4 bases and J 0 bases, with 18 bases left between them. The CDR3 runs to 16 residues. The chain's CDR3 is CSVVGGPGGVNTEAFF. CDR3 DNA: TGCAGCGTTGTTGGGGGCCCCGGTGGGGTGAACACTGAAGCTTTCTTT.

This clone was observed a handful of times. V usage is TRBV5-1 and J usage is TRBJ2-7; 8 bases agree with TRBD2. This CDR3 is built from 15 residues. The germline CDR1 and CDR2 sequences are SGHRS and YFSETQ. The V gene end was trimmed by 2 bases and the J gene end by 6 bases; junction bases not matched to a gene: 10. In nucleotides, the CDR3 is TGCGCCAGCAGCTTAATGAGCGGGAGTAAGGGCGAGCAGTACTTC. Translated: CASSLMSGSKGEQYF. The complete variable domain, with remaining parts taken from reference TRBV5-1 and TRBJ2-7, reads KAGVTQTPRYLIKTRGQQVTLSCSPISGHRSVSWYQQTPGQGLQFLFEYFSETQRNKGNFPGRFSGRQFSNSRSEMNVSTLELGDSALYLCASSLMSGSKGEQYFGPGTRLTVT.

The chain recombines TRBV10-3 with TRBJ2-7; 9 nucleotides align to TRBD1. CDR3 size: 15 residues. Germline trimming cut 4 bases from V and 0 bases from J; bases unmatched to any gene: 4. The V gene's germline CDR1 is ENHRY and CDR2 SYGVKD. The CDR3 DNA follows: TGTGCCATCAGTGGGAGGACAGGGGCCTCCTACGAGCAGTACTTC. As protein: CAISGRTGASYEQYF.

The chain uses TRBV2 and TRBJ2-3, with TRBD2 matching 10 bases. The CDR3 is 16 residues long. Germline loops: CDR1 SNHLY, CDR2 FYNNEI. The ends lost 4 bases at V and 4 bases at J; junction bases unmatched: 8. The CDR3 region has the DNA TGTGCCAGCAGTGGGAAGCGGGAGGGCCTCGCAGATACGCAGTATTTT. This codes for CASSGKREGLADTQYF.

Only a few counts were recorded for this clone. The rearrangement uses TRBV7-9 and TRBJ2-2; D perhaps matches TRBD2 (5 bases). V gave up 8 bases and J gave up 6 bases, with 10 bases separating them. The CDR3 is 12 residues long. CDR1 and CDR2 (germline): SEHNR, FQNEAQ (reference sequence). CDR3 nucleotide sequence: TGTGCCAGCCCCCCACTAGCCGGGGAGCTGTTTTTT. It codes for CASPPLAGELFF. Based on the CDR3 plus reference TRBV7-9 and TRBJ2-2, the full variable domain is DTGVSQNPRHKITKRGQNVTFRCDPISEHNRLYWYRQTLGQGPEFLTYFQNEAQLEKSRLLSDRFSAERPKGSFSTLEIQRTEQGDSAMYLCASPPLAGELFFGEGSRLTVL.